This TCR beta chain was retrieved from a study of human thymus T cells. Study conclusions and caveats: Repertoires sampled from thymus and blood appeared biased in V and J gene usage. Related research has reported that thymic repertoires overlap highly among unrelated individuals.

It was from resections taken during corrective heart surgery that the thymus tissue came. Donors were healthy Finnish babies undergoing corrective operations for congenital heart defects. The repertoire was sequenced with immunoSEQ multiplex PCR; TCRdb's copy has only in-frame clones and lacks some. The repertoire consists of around 130,000 clones, with about 93% occurring once and the leading ten covering 0.02% to 0.03%. The CDR3 totals 12 residues. CDR1 is SEHNR, CDR2 FQNEAQ, per germline (reference sequence). Trimming stripped 8 bases from V and 6 bases from J, with 12 bases between. With regard to this clone: Its matching antigen is unknown.

The sequenced sample consisted of thymus tissue. This chain connects TRBV7-9 to TRBJ2-3; the D gene is possibly TRBD1 (5 bases). The clonotype originates from a boy less than two years old with a congenital heart defect but otherwise immunologically healthy. The CDR3 nucleotides are TGTGCCAGCCCATCAGGGTTCGATACGCAGTATTTT. Its protein is CASPSGFDTQYF.